This T cell receptor (beta chain) is from a study of T cells in Graves' hyperthyroidism and ophthalmopathy (dated by TCRdb to between 2017 and 2020). With regard to the full study: Peripheral blood was sampled at the time of initial diagnosis, prior to any treatment. TCR V-J signatures able to tell the groups apart were searched for in a discovery cohort of around 95 patients, of whom under 45 had Graves' ophthalmopathy and under 65 had stable Graves' hyperthyroidism. Prospective prediction of ophthalmopathy was tested in an independent validation cohort of fewer than 20 hyperthyroidism patients and 15 to 17 patients who later progressed to ophthalmopathy. For training and testing, the 100 or so patients in the discovery cohort were randomly divided in a 7:3 ratio. In several Graves' hyperthyroidism patients, the study also compared T-cell repertoires from thyroid tissue with T-cell repertoires from blood. Following sampling, methimazole starting at 30 mg daily was given to hyperthyroidism patients, and high-dose intravenous methylprednisolone was given to ophthalmopathy patients. TCR Vbeta CDR3 sequencing of 120 to 150 peripheral blood samples (approximately 44 ophthalmopathy, 75 hyperthyroidism and about 17 progressor patients) is reported in the paper. Points the paper makes about the study in general: Most expanded thyroid clonotypes (frequency above 0.001) were also found in blood, which suggests that blood repertoires may mirror thyroid immune responses. Sample size was not statistically predetermined, and blinding of investigators to group allocation was not performed. During validation, the model predicted progression to ophthalmopathy a median of approximately six months ahead of onset, with 70.59% sensitivity and almost 75% specificity. A 13 V-J signature model separated ophthalmopathy from stable hyperthyroidism, with just over 85% sensitivity and approximately 81% specificity in cross-validation and 80%/75% in testing.

V and J are trimmed by 4 bases and 9 bases, and the gene matches miss 15 bases of the junction. Via the germline V gene (reference sequence), CDR1 is DFQATT and CDR2 SNEGSKA. The CDR3, from cysteine to phenylalanine, totals 16 residues. Kept here is only the CDR3 DNA, which spans 48 bases and is read in frame from base 1. The TCR beta CDR3 regions were amplified from RNA transcripts. The first round of RT-PCR for the TCR CDR3 was performed with the HTBI primer set and the Qiagen OneStep RT-PCR kit. A second multiplex PCR round built the libraries, followed by size selection and purification. Paired-end sequencing of the libraries was performed with 100 bp reads on an Illumina HiSeq2000. The authors processed their data as follows. Raw data were processed with SOAPnuke, discarding reads with adapters, uncalled bases, mean Phred below 15, or no exact constant-primer or identifier match. High-quality paired reads were merged using COPE v1.2.5, and each unique nucleotide sequence was defined as a clonotype. MiTCR v1.1 was used to align the clonotypes against IMGT TRBV, TRBD and TRBJ reference segments. Only V-J combinations with frequency above 0.0001, covering approximately 99% of repertoires, were analysed. The TCS score was defined as F50 (clonal expansion) divided by E x V (chaos), with BLOSUM62-based TCRdist calculated between CDR3 peptides within each V-J. Welch's t-statistics and random forest reduced several hundred V-J features to roughly 13, which were used in a naive Bayes classifier (R e1071). TCRdb reprocessed the public reads (quality trimming at Q25 with fastp, clone calling with MiXCR) and kept in-frame beta chains. All rows with the same CDR3 protein become a single entry with the most common DNA and genes. The V and J calls were not made by the authors but by TCRdb's processing. This sample comprises hundreds of thousands of distinct CDR3 sequences, more than 15% of them detected only once. Approximately 60% of the sample goes to the ten largest clones.

Worth noting for this clonotype: Its binding antigen is unknown. It may be a read error: a sequence one base away is much more abundant.

In the ophthalmopathy patients, disease was moderately to severely active, with a Clinical Activity Score of 3 or more, a NOSPECS grade of 4 or more, and a duration of less than 3 months. Exclusion was applied to patients with uncontrolled infections, other autoimmune diseases, pregnancy or lactation. Diagnoses were established on the basis of clinical symptoms, serum thyroxine and TRAb, thyroid ultrasound, and orbital computed tomography. Ficoll-Paque density gradient centrifugation was used to isolate PBMCs from around 10 ml of fresh peripheral blood. Trizol reagent was used to extract total RNA, and RNA quality was then checked on an Agilent 2100 Bioanalyzer.

The sequence came from a woman in her sixties or seventies with Graves' ophthalmopathy. The sample taken for sequencing was blood. This chain joins TRBV20-1 to TRBJ2-5; 12 of the junction bases match TRBD2. The DNA sequence is given as TGCAGTGCTACTCAGGGGTGGCTAGCGGGGGGGGAGGCCCAGTACTTC. Translated, this is CSATQGWLAGGEAQYF.